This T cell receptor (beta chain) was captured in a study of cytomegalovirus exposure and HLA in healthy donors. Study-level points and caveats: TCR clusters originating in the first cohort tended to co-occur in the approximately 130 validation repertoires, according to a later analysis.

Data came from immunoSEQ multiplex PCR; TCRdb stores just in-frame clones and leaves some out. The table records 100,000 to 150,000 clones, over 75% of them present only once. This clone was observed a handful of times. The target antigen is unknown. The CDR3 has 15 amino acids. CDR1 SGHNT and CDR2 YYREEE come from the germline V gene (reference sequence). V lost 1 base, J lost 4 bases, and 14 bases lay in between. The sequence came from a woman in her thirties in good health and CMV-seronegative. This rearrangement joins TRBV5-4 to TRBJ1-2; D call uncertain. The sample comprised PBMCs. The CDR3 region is CASSLRGDSSYGYTF. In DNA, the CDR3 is TGTGCCAGCAGCTTGCGGGGAGATTCTAGCTATGGCTACACCTTC. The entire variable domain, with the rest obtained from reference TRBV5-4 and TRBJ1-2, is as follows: ETGVTQSPTHLIKTRGQQVTLRCSSQSGHNTVSWYQQALGQGPQFIFQYYREEENGRGNFPPRFSGLQFPNYSSELNVNALELDDSALYLCASSLRGDSSYGYTFGSGTRLTVV.